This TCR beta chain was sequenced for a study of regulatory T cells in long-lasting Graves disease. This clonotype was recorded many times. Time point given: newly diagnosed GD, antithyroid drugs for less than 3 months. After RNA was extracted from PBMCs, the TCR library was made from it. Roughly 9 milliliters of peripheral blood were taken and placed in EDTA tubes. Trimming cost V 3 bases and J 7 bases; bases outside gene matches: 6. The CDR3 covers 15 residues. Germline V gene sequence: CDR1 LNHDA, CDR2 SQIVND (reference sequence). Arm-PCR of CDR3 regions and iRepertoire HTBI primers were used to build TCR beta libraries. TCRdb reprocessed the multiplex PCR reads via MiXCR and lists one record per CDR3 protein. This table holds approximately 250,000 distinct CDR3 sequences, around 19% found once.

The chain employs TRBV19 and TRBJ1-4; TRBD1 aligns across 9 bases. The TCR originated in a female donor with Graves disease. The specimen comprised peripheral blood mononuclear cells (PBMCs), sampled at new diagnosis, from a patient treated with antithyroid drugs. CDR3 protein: CASSMGTGPFEKLFF. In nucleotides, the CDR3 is TGTGCCAGTAGTATGGGGACAGGGCCTTTTGAAAAACTGTTTTTT.